These 3 T cell receptor beta chains share one sample of origin, sequenced in a study of shared T cell receptors in the human thymus. Here immunoSEQ multiplex PCR was the method, and the copy in TCRdb shows in-frame clones only, minus some. The data contain some 660,000 clones, more than 70% of them singletons. The same data also went into a second study, on human thymus T cells.

The specimen sequenced was thymocytes. These receptors were collected from a boy under two years old with a congenital heart defect.

This clone appeared a few times. The rearrangement joins TRBV5-6 to TRBJ2-7; D might be TRBD1 (5 bases). The ends were cut back, 3 bases at V and 6 bases at J, with 16 bases in the middle. Per the germline V gene, CDR1 is SGHDT and CDR2 is YYEEEE. This CDR3 has 14 amino acids. As DNA, the CDR3 is TGTGCCAGCAGCTCCACGCAAGGGGTAAGCGAGCAGTACTTC. It codes for CASSSTQGVSEQYF. The complete variable domain, with remaining parts taken from reference TRBV5-6 and TRBJ2-7, reads DAGVTQSPTHLIKTRGQQVTLRCSPKSGHDTVSWYQQALGQGPQFIFQYYEEEERQRGNFPDRFSGHQFPNYSSELNVNALLLGDSALYLCASSSTQGVSEQYFGPGTRLTVT.

This chain uses TRBV2 with TRBJ1-2; TRBD1 matches at 9 bases. The germline gives CDR1 SNHLY, CDR2 FYNNEI. The junction had 9 bases not matched to a gene; V was cut back by 8 bases and J by 5 bases. CDR3 length: 14 amino acids. CDR3 sequence (DNA): TGTGCCAGCGGGGGACAGGGTATGTGGTATGGCTACACCTTC. It is translated as CASGGQGMWYGYTF.

This chain uses TRBV29-1 with TRBJ2-5; TRBD2 agrees at 7 bases. The end of the DNA fits TRBJ2-7 better, so the J call may be wrong. The CDR3 runs to 14 residues. CDR1 and CDR2 from the germline V gene are SQVTM and ANQGSEA. The CDR3 protein is CSVEGRGIGDEQYF. The CDR3 DNA follows: TGCAGCGTTGAGGGGAGGGGTATCGGAGACGAGCAGTACTTC.